Below are 32 T cell receptor beta chains sequenced from a single sample in a study of T cell responses to AZD1222 COVID-19 vaccine. Profiling relied on immunoSEQ multiplex PCR, and the TCRdb table lists in-frame clones only, not all of them. Here the sample spans more than 90,000 clones, roughly 87% being singletons. The input for sequencing was peripheral blood, taken on day 0 of AZD1222 vaccination. The origin of the receptors is an adult in good health.

The V and J genes are TRBV29-1 and TRBJ2-3; 9 positions agree with TRBD1. CDR3 size: 13 residues. Trimming at V came to 5 bases and at J to 5 bases, leaving 5 bases not matched to a gene. Germline V lookup: CDR1 SQVTM, CDR2 ANQGSEA. CDR3 sequence: CSVTQGAKDTQYF. CDR3 DNA sequence: TGCAGCGTTACACAGGGGGCCAAAGATACGCAGTATTTT.

This clone was seen only a few times. Other DNA sequences in the same sample also yield this CDR3. CDR3 DNA sequence: TGTGCCAGCAGTCGGGACAGGACGAGCTATGGCTACACCTTC. This sequence encodes CASSRDRTSYGYTF. This rearrangement joins TRBV2 to TRBJ1-2; TRBD1 matches 8 bases. With 5 bases clipped from V and 4 bases from J, the junction kept 6 bases outside the gene matches. Looked up from germline, CDR1 is SNHLY and CDR2 is FYNNEI. The CDR3 spans 14 residues.

The rearrangement links TRBV6-2 or TRBV6-3 to TRBJ2-1, with D possibly TRBD2 on 6 matching bases. The V and J ends lost 6 bases and 1 base respectively, with 13 bases between them. The CDR3 sequence is 15 residues long. From germline, CDR1 is MNHEY and CDR2 SVGEGT. DNA of the CDR3: TGTGCCAGCAGCCTAGATGGGGGGTCCTACAATGAGCAGTTCTTC. It encodes CASSLDGGSYNEQFF.

The V and J genes are TRBV5-1 and TRBJ2-2; D is uncertain. The germline V and J ends were trimmed by 1 base and 2 bases, with 18 bases remaining between them. Germline CDR1 is SGHRS and CDR2 is YFSETQ. This CDR3 spans 18 amino acids. The CDR3 DNA is TGCGCCAGCAGCTTGCCCCCCAGTTTGGGCCTTAACACCGGGGAGCTGTTTTTT. Translation gives CASSLPPSLGLNTGELFF.

The gene calls are TRBV4-1 and TRBJ1-6; possibly TRBD1 for D (5 bases). The CDR3 is made up of 15 amino acids. Germline values: CDR1 MGHRA, CDR2 YSYEKL. V lost 0 bases and J 7 bases, leaving 10 bases between the germline ends. The CDR3 loop is CASSQDRVGNSPLHF. The CDR3, as DNA: TGCGCCAGCAGCCAAGACAGGGTAGGGAATTCACCCCTCCACTTT.

This chain uses TRBV7-8 with TRBJ2-5; D unclear. Deletions cut 5 bases from V and 5 bases from J, with 12 bases between. CDR1 is SGHVS and CDR2 is FQNEAQ in the germline V gene. The CDR3 spans 13 residues. CDR3: CASSPTHLETQYF. DNA of the CDR3: TGTGCCAGCAGCCCGACCCATTTGGAGACCCAGTACTTC.

This clone has a handful of counts. The rearrangement joins TRBV9 to TRBJ2-7; 8 bases agree with TRBD2. Unmatched junction bases numbered 1, after V lost 0 bases and J lost 2 bases. CDR3 length: 14 amino acids. Looked up from germline, CDR1 is SGDLS and CDR2 is YYNGEE. The CDR3 region is CASSVASGPYEQYF. The CDR3 DNA reads TGTGCCAGCAGCGTAGCTAGCGGGCCCTACGAGCAGTACTTC.

Here the CDR3 reads CASSRTGKIVETQYF. The CDR3, as DNA: TGTGCCAGCAGCCGCACAGGGAAGATTGTTGAGACCCAGTACTTC. The rearrangement joins TRBV7-9 to TRBJ2-5; tentative D call: TRBD1 (6 bases). Trimming cost V 5 bases and J 5 bases, with 18 bases left between them. Germline values: CDR1 SEHNR, CDR2 FQNEAQ (reference sequence). The CDR3 extends over 15 amino acids.

This sequence joins TRBV29-1 and TRBJ1-2; TRBD1 might be the D (5 bases). With 4 bases removed from V and 4 bases from J, the gap between germline ends came to 16 bases. This CDR3 has 14 residues. Germline V lookup: CDR1 SQVTM, CDR2 ANQGSEA. CDR3 loop: CSVVGDSRIYGYTF. The CDR3 nucleotides read TGCAGCGTTGTAGGCGACAGTAGGATCTATGGCTACACCTTC.

The genes are TRBV11-3 and TRBJ2-1; the match to TRBD1 covers 11 bases. V lost 4 bases to trimming and J lost 1 base; unmatched junction nucleotides: 6. The CDR3 totals 17 residues. CDR1 is SGHNT and CDR2 is YENEEA in the germline V gene. The CDR3 sequence is CASSSGQGATSYNEQFF. CDR3 coding DNA: TGTGCCAGCAGCTCAGGACAGGGGGCGACGTCCTACAATGAGCAGTTCTTC.

The rearrangement uses TRBV15 and TRBJ1-3; D uncertain. Germline assignment: CDR1 LNHNV and CDR2 YYDKDF (reference sequence). V was shortened by 0 bases and J by 2 bases, with 8 bases between the two germline ends. This CDR3 contains 15 residues. DNA of the CDR3: TGTGCCACCAGCAGAGATAGGAGTCCTGGAAACACCATATATTTT. Encoded protein: CATSRDRSPGNTIYF. The whole variable domain, filled in from reference TRBV15 and TRBJ1-3, reads DAMVIQNPRYQVTQFGKPVTLSCSQTLNHNVMYWYQQKSSQAPKLLFHYYDKDFNNEADTPDNFQSRRPNTSFCFLDIRSPGLGDTAMYLCATSRDRSPGNTIYFGEGSWLTVV.

This clone was picked up one time. The V gene is TRBV24-1, the J gene TRBJ2-5; 7 bases align to TRBD1. This CDR3 region has 15 residues. V was pared by 4 bases and J by 7 bases, with 11 bases of the junction left unmatched. The germline V gene has CDR1 KGHDR and CDR2 SFDVKD. CDR3 sequence: CATSDPKTGFTTQYF. The CDR3 nucleotides are TGTGCCACCAGTGACCCGAAGACAGGGTTCACGACCCAGTACTTC.

The chain recombines TRBV6-5 with TRBJ2-2, with 8 bases that match TRBD1. The CDR3 loop spans 13 amino acids. With V trimmed by 6 bases and J by 4 bases, 1 base remained unmatched. Germline-derived CDR1 and CDR2 are MNHEY and SVGAGI. CDR3 sequence: CASRTGVTGELFF. The CDR3 region has the DNA TGTGCCAGCAGGACAGGGGTCACCGGGGAGCTGTTTTTT.

This clone was picked up a small number of times. This sequence joins TRBV6-5 and TRBJ1-1; 8 positions match TRBD1. The CDR3 totals 13 residues. Germline CDR1 and CDR2: MNHEY and SVGAGI. V was pared by 3 bases and J by 8 bases, with 5 bases of the junction left unmatched. The CDR3 coding sequence is TGTGCCAGCAGTTATAGGGGACAGGTAGAAGCTTTCTTT. It codes for CASSYRGQVEAFF.

V gene TRBV6-5 combines with J gene TRBJ2-2; TRBD2 is a possible D gene (5 bases). The CDR3 has 13 residues. Between the trimmed V and J ends, which lost 4 bases and 6 bases, there was a span of 9 bases. CDR1 and CDR2 (germline): MNHEY, SVGAGI. The CDR3 is CASSSTRAGELFF. CDR3 DNA sequence: TGTGCCAGCAGTTCTACTAGGGCCGGGGAGCTGTTTTTT.

This chain uses TRBV29-1 with TRBJ1-5, with D maybe TRBD1 (6 bases). V lost 4 bases and J 3 bases, leaving 10 bases between the germline ends. Germline V lookup: CDR1 SQVTM, CDR2 ANQGSEA. CDR3 length: 13 amino acids. The CDR3 reads CSVGGQPNQPQHF. CDR3 nucleotide sequence: TGCAGCGTTGGAGGACAGCCCAATCAGCCCCAGCATTTT.

Only one count was recorded for this clone. J is TRBJ1-1 and V is TRBV28, with 8 bases identical to TRBD1. The length of the CDR3 is 14 residues. Germline V gene lookup returns CDR1 MDHEN and CDR2 SYDVKM. The trim removed 6 bases at V and 5 bases at J, leaving 8 bases unmatched. CDR3 amino acids: CASSLDRGPTEAFF. The CDR3 bases are TGTGCCAGCAGCTTAGACAGGGGCCCGACTGAAGCTTTCTTT.

The CDR3 loop reads CSVEAGDAYEQYF. Written as DNA, the CDR3 is TGCAGCGTTGAAGCGGGAGATGCCTACGAGCAGTACTTC. The rearrangement joins TRBV29-1 to TRBJ2-7; D possibly corresponds to TRBD2 (6 bases). Germline CDR1 SQVTM, CDR2 ANQGSEA. V gave up 1 base and J gave up 2 bases, with 9 bases separating them. There are 13 residues in the CDR3.

V and J are TRBV19 and TRBJ2-7, with 7 positions matching TRBD2. Germline CDR1 and CDR2: LNHDA and SQIVND (reference sequence). The junction had 8 bases not matched to a gene; V was cut back by 3 bases and J by 6 bases. The CDR3 totals 14 residues. CDR3 nucleotides: TGTGCCAGTAGTATTTCCGGACTAGGTCGCGAGCAGTACTTC. Its translation is CASSISGLGREQYF.

V is TRBV18 and J is TRBJ1-2; perhaps TRBD1 as D (5 bases). CDR3 length: 13 amino acids. Trimming took off 2 bases at V and 4 bases at J, with 8 bases between the two ends. Germline V gene lookup returns CDR1 KGHSH and CDR2 LQKENI. The CDR3 sequence is CASSPGGGYGYTF. Here the CDR3 DNA reads TGTGCCAGCTCACCAGGGGGAGGCTATGGCTACACCTTC.

V is TRBV18 and J is TRBJ2-7; no firm D call. Germline loops: CDR1 KGHSH, CDR2 LQKENI. This CDR3 is built from 14 residues. Trimming stripped 0 bases from V and 2 bases from J, with 8 bases between. CDR3 DNA: TGTGCCAGCTCACCACCGATGAACGCCTACGAGCAGTACTTC. This codes for CASSPPMNAYEQYF.

V gene TRBV9 combines with J gene TRBJ2-1; D call uncertain. The ends were cut back, 0 bases at V and 8 bases at J, with 3 bases in the middle. The CDR3 has 11 residues. CDR1 and CDR2 from the germline V gene are SGDLS and YYNGEE. The CDR3 spells CASSVVDEQFF. For the CDR3, the DNA is TGTGCCAGCAGCGTAGTAGATGAGCAGTTCTTC.

This clone was counted a few times. The V gene is TRBV29-1, the J gene TRBJ2-7; perhaps TRBD1 as D (6 bases). This CDR3 is 16 amino acids long. The ends were cut back, 6 bases at V and 3 bases at J, with 24 bases in the middle. The V gene's germline CDR1 is SQVTM and CDR2 ANQGSEA. The CDR3 region has the DNA TGCAGCGTATCACCCCCCGGCCAGGGGCCAAACTACGAGCAGTACTTC. As protein: CSVSPPGQGPNYEQYF.

This clone was seen a few times. The chain uses TRBV7-8 and TRBJ2-3, with TRBD2 matching 14 bases. The CDR3 spans 17 residues. Germline V gene data show CDR1 as SGHVS and CDR2 as FQNEAQ. J gave up 6 bases and V 5 bases, and 10 bases lay outside the gene matches. The CDR3 DNA sequence: TGTGCCAGCAGCCCAGGGACTAGCGGGAGAGTTTGGGATACGCAGTATTTT. It codes for CASSPGTSGRVWDTQYF.

This chain links TRBV11-3 with TRBJ2-7; D is tentatively TRBD1 or TRBD2 (5 bases each). Per the germline V gene, CDR1 is SGHNT and CDR2 is YENEEA. The CDR3 runs 13 residues. V lost 1 base and J 4 bases, leaving 8 bases between the germline ends. Here the CDR3 reads CASSLAWGYEQYF. DNA for the CDR3: TGTGCCAGCAGCTTAGCATGGGGGTACGAGCAGTACTTC.

This clone was picked up one time. This chain uses TRBV19 with TRBJ2-3; perhaps TRBD2 as D (5 bases). The CDR3 contains 15 residues. Trimming shortened V by 4 bases and J by 3 bases, and 14 bases separated the two germline ends. Per the germline V gene, CDR1 is LNHDA and CDR2 is SQIVND (reference sequence). CDR3 in amino acids: CASSTLAYATDTQYF. DNA of the CDR3: TGTGCCAGTAGTACTCTAGCTTATGCTACAGATACGCAGTATTTT.

This chain joins TRBV3-1 (or the pseudogene TRBV3-2) and TRBJ2-7; 9 bases agree with TRBD2. Trimming took 4 bases from V and 8 from J; bases not matched to a gene: 18. Germline CDR1 reads LGHDT; CDR2 reads YNNKEL (reference sequence). The CDR3 runs to 17 residues. The CDR3 here is CASSRDRGSAGGGKQYF. CDR3 DNA sequence: TGTGCCAGCAGCCGCGACCGGGGTTCGGCGGGAGGGGGCAAGCAGTACTTC.

The chain uses TRBV11-2 and TRBJ2-7; either TRBD1 or TRBD2 may fit D (5 bases each). CDR3 size: 15 residues. CDR1 SGHAT and CDR2 FQNNGV come from the germline V gene. V lost 0 bases to trimming and J lost 2 bases, with 11 bases between them. The CDR3 bases are TGTGCCAGCAGCTTAGACCCAGGGACCGCCTACGAGCAGTACTTC. Its protein is CASSLDPGTAYEQYF. Filled out from reference TRBV11-2 and TRBJ2-7, the complete variable domain reads EAGVAQSPRYKIIEKRQSVAFWCNPISGHATLYWYQQILGQGPKLLIQFQNNGVVDDSQLPKDRFSAERLKGVDSTLKIQPAKLEDSAVYLCASSLDPGTAYEQYFGPGTRLTVT.

The chain is built from TRBV10-3 and TRBJ1-4, with 10 positions matching TRBD1. CDR1 is ENHRY and CDR2 is SYGVKD in the germline V gene. This CDR3 is built from 14 residues. V lost 6 bases and J lost 7; bases outside the gene matches: 5. CDR3 loop: CAIRPGDRGEKLFF. The CDR3 DNA is TGTGCCATCAGACCGGGGGACAGGGGTGAAAAACTGTTTTTT.

This chain links TRBV2 with TRBJ2-5; D could derive from TRBD1 or TRBD2 (7 bases each). The CDR3 extends over 14 amino acids. V was cut by 4 bases and J by 5 bases, with 14 bases left in between. The germline CDR1 and CDR2 sequences are SNHLY and FYNNEI. DNA for the CDR3: TGTGCCAGCAGTGCGGGCAGGGGGGGGGAGACCCAGTACTTC. This encodes CASSAGRGGETQYF.

The V gene is TRBV28, the J gene TRBJ1-5; no definite D call. The length of the CDR3 is 12 residues. Germline-derived CDR1 and CDR2 are MDHEN and SYDVKM. V was clipped by 2 bases and J by 10 bases, with 9 bases between them. CDR3 region: CASSLETSPQHF. For the CDR3, the DNA is TGTGCCAGCAGTTTAGAAACATCACCCCAGCATTTT.

J is TRBJ2-1 and V is TRBV5-1; maybe TRBD1 (6 bases). The CDR3 has 15 amino acids. CDR1 SGHRS and CDR2 YFSETQ come from the germline V gene. The V end was cut by 5 bases, the J end by 0 bases, with 12 bases between. CDR3 nucleotide sequence: TGCGCCAGCAGGGAAGGACAGAGCTCCTACAATGAGCAGTTCTTC. This codes for CASREGQSSYNEQFF.